These 20 T cell receptor beta chains were all obtained from the same sample, sequenced in a study of cytomegalovirus exposure and HLA in healthy donors. Only in-frame clones appear in the TCRdb table, and some are missing; sequencing was by immunoSEQ multiplex PCR. The data contain more than 110,000 clones, 70% to 90% of them singletons. The sequencing input was PBMCs. These receptors were obtained from a woman aged 18 to 35 in good health and CMV-seropositive.

This chain uses TRBV6-5 with TRBJ2-2; no reliable D call. Germline V lookup: CDR1 MNHEY, CDR2 SVGAGI. This CDR3 is built from 15 residues. Trimming took off 0 bases at V and 2 bases at J, with 7 bases between the two ends. The CDR3 loop reads CASSYSRRNTGELFF. CDR3 bases: TGTGCCAGCAGTTACTCCAGGCGTAACACCGGGGAGCTGTTTTTT.

The rearrangement joins TRBV7-8 to TRBJ2-5; TRBD2 agrees at 14 bases. Germline loops: CDR1 SGHVS, CDR2 FQNEAQ. The CDR3 sequence is 16 residues long. Losses at the gene ends were 6 bases for V and 1 base for J; bases not matched to a gene: 4. The CDR3 here is CASSRGTSGGQETQYF. The CDR3 DNA is TGTGCCAGCAGTAGAGGGACTAGCGGGGGCCAAGAGACCCAGTACTTC. Full variable domain (rest looked up from reference TRBV7-8 and TRBJ2-5): GAGVSQSPRYKVAKRGQDVALRCDPISGHVSLFWYQQALGQGPEFLTYFQNEAQLDKSGLPSDRFFAERPEGSVSTLKIQRTQQEDSAVYLCASSRGTSGGQETQYFGPGTRLLVL.

This clone was observed once. V and J are TRBV9 and TRBJ1-1, with TRBD1 identical over 7 bases. Trimming removed 4 bases from V and 1 base from J; junction bases left unmatched: 7. CDR1 is SGDLS and CDR2 is YYNGEE in the germline V gene. The CDR3 has 15 amino acids. The CDR3 DNA reads TGTGCCAGCAGCCCAACATGGGACAGGAACACTGAAGCTTTCTTT. Translated: CASSPTWDRNTEAFF.

The gene calls are TRBV27 and TRBJ1-2; 11 bases fit TRBD1. In germline, CDR1 is MNHEY, CDR2 SMNVEV (reference sequence). The J segment lost 3 bases and the V segment lost 5 bases, leaving 5 bases of the junction unmatched. There are 15 residues in the CDR3. The CDR3 spells CASSPRTGGHYGYTF. CDR3 coding DNA: TGTGCCAGCAGTCCCCGGACAGGGGGCCACTATGGCTACACCTTC.

V is TRBV6-5 and J is TRBJ1-2; 7 positions match TRBD1. CDR1 MNHEY and CDR2 SVGAGI come from the germline V gene. This CDR3 region has 15 residues. Germline trimming cut 2 bases from V and 6 bases from J; bases unmatched to any gene: 9. The chain's CDR3 is CASSYTPTGSNGYTF. The CDR3 coding sequence is TGTGCCAGCAGTTACACCCCGACAGGGAGCAATGGCTACACCTTC.

The chain couples TRBV28 to TRBJ2-3; D is perhaps TRBD2 (6 bases). From germline, CDR1 is MDHEN and CDR2 SYDVKM. The CDR3 covers 14 residues. The V and J ends lost 6 bases and 3 bases respectively, with 13 bases between them. Here the CDR3 reads CASRRGGGTDTQYF. The CDR3 DNA reads as TGTGCCAGCAGACGGGGAGGTGGGACAGATACGCAGTATTTT.

This chain connects TRBV7-9 to TRBJ2-7; no clear D gene. V was trimmed by 4 bases and J by 5 bases, leaving 12 bases between them. Germline values: CDR1 SEHNR, CDR2 FQNEAQ (reference sequence). This CDR3 has 13 residues. The CDR3 here is CASSSQTFDEQYF. In DNA form, the CDR3 reads TGTGCCAGCAGCTCTCAGACATTTGACGAGCAGTACTTC.

The chain has TRBV5-1 and TRBJ2-3, with 13 bases aligning to TRBD2. The CDR3 has 17 amino acids. J lost 6 bases, V lost 1 base, and 8 bases had no gene match. Germline values: CDR1 SGHRS, CDR2 YFSETQ. The CDR3: CASSLSGWTSGSDTQYF. For the CDR3, the DNA is TGCGCCAGCAGCTTGTCGGGATGGACTAGCGGGAGTGATACGCAGTATTTT.

V gene TRBV29-1 combines with J gene TRBJ1-1, with D possibly being TRBD1 (6 bases). Germline CDR1 is SQVTM and CDR2 is ANQGSEA. This CDR3 is built from 13 residues. Trimming removed 4 bases from V and 2 bases from J, with 11 bases in between. CDR3 protein: CSVGGGANTEAFF. CDR3 sequence (DNA): TGCAGCGTTGGCGGGGGCGCAAACACTGAAGCTTTCTTT.

The CDR3 loop reads CASSQTTAYEQYF. CDR3 bases: TGCGCCAGCAGCCAAACTACGGCCTACGAGCAGTACTTC. The chain uses TRBV4-1 and TRBJ2-7, with D hard to call. The CDR3 length is 13 residues. Between the trimmed V and J ends, which lost 2 bases and 2 bases, there was a span of 7 bases. CDR1 MGHRA and CDR2 YSYEKL come from the germline V gene.

This clone appeared a single time. CDR3 sequence reads: CSVSDSTSYEQYF. The CDR3 DNA follows: TGCAGCGTTTCGGACAGCACCTCCTACGAGCAGTACTTC. V is TRBV29-1 and J is TRBJ2-7; the D gene is possibly TRBD1 (6 bases). V gave up 5 bases and J gave up 0 bases, with 11 bases separating them. The CDR3 length is 13 residues. Germline CDR1 is SQVTM and CDR2 is ANQGSEA.

In its sample, this clone was seen a few times. The chain carries TRBV27 and TRBJ1-1; 7 bases line up with TRBD1. V lost 6 bases to trimming and J lost 4 bases; unmatched junction nucleotides: 14. Germline CDR1 and CDR2: MNHEY and SMNVEV (reference sequence). The CDR3 loop spans 16 amino acids. The CDR3: CASSLTYRGMGTEAFF. The CDR3 region has the DNA TGTGCCAGCAGCCTCACCTACAGGGGTATGGGCACTGAAGCTTTCTTT.

V is TRBV2 and J is TRBJ2-5; maybe TRBD1 (6 bases). V was cut by 3 bases and J by 2 bases, with 13 bases left in between. The length of the CDR3 is 15 residues. Germline CDR1 reads SNHLY; CDR2 reads FYNNEI. CDR3 loop: CASSDQGLGQETQYF. The CDR3 DNA is TGTGCCAGCAGTGACCAGGGGCTGGGGCAAGAGACCCAGTACTTC.

This clone was seen only once. This rearrangement joins TRBV10-2 to TRBJ1-5; D is unresolved. Germline values: CDR1 WSHSY, CDR2 SAAADI. This CDR3 has 17 residues. V was cut by 1 base and J by 8 bases, with 21 bases left in between. The CDR3 nucleotides are TGCGCCAGCAGTGAGTTTTCCATCACACGACGACGGGAGCCCCAGCATTTT. It translates to CASSEFSITRRREPQHF.

This clone was detected only a few times. V gene TRBV10-3 combines with J gene TRBJ1-2, with D hard to call. The CDR3 is 16 residues long. CDR1 and CDR2 from the germline V gene are ENHRY and SYGVKD. The V and J ends lost 4 bases and 6 bases respectively, with 21 bases between them. CDR3 loop: CAISGTEGQIGNGYTF. CDR3 nucleotides: TGTGCCATCAGTGGGACGGAGGGCCAGATCGGTAATGGCTACACCTTC.

J is TRBJ2-1 and V is TRBV7-2; maybe TRBD2 (5 bases). Per the germline V gene, CDR1 is SGHTA and CDR2 is FQGNSA. The CDR3 consists of 13 residues. The V end was cut by 4 bases, the J end by 7 bases, with 11 bases between. The CDR3 region is CASSSSGRNEQFF. The DNA for the CDR3 is TGTGCCAGCAGCTCAAGCGGTCGGAATGAGCAGTTCTTC.

The genes are TRBV5-1 and TRBJ1-2, with a possible D match to TRBD1 (6 bases). Germline CDR1 reads SGHRS; CDR2 reads YFSETQ. V was cut by 4 bases and J by 8 bases, with 27 bases left in between. This CDR3 has 17 amino acids. The CDR3 DNA reads as TGCGCCAGCAGCCTAATGGCCTTAAACAGGGCTCCGCACGGCTACACCTTC. The encoded protein is CASSLMALNRAPHGYTF.

The gene calls are TRBV7-8 and TRBJ2-7; a possible D gene is TRBD2 (5 bases). CDR3 length equals 12 residues. Germline CDR1 is SGHVS and CDR2 is FQNEAQ. Trimming removed 4 bases at V and 4 bases at J, with 8 bases between. The CDR3 sequence is CASSWGVYEQYF. The CDR3 bases are TGTGCCAGCAGCTGGGGAGTGTACGAGCAGTACTTC. The full variable domain, rest sourced from reference TRBV7-8 and TRBJ2-7, is GAGVSQSPRYKVAKRGQDVALRCDPISGHVSLFWYQQALGQGPEFLTYFQNEAQLDKSGLPSDRFFAERPEGSVSTLKIQRTQQEDSAVYLCASSWGVYEQYFGPGTRLTVT.

The rearrangement uses TRBV27 and TRBJ2-3, with TRBD1 matching 8 bases. The CDR3 has 16 residues. CDR1 is MNHEY and CDR2 is SMNVEV in the germline V gene (reference sequence). V shed 5 bases and J 0 bases; nucleotides not matched to a gene: 7. Written as DNA, the CDR3 is TGTGCCAGCAGTAATCTTAGGACAGGGAGCACAGATACGCAGTATTTT. This codes for CASSNLRTGSTDTQYF.

The rearrangement joins TRBV5-1 to TRBJ2-2; tentatively, D is TRBD2 (7 bases). V lost 2 bases and J 6 bases, leaving 17 bases between the germline ends. Per germline, CDR1 SGHRS and CDR2 YFSETQ. The CDR3 runs 16 residues. In DNA, the CDR3 is TGCGCCAGCAGCTTTGCGGGGGCCGATAGGGCCGGGGAGCTGTTTTTT. It yields the protein CASSFAGADRAGELFF.